A single sample gave rise to the 22 T cell receptor beta chains below, sequenced in a study of blood T cell repertoires in COVID-19. Measured with immunoSEQ multiplex PCR; TCRdb has only the in-frame clones, and not every one. Here the sample spans about 270,000 clones, approximately 86% being singletons. Input material: peripheral blood. The origin of the receptors is a man in his forties with active or convalescent COVID-19.

This clone is a singleton in its sample. The chain links TRBV6-4 to TRBJ1-6, with TRBD1 matching 7 bases. The CDR3 runs 14 residues. Germline CDR1 is MRHNA and CDR2 is SNTAGT. J lost 7 bases, V lost 4 bases, and 4 bases had no gene match. CDR3 coding DNA: TGTGCCAGCAGTGCCAGGGACAGCAATTCACCCCTCCACTTT. As protein: CASSARDSNSPLHF.

In its sample, this clone was seen once. The V and J genes are TRBV10-1 and TRBJ2-2, with 9 bases matching TRBD2. The CDR3 runs 16 residues. V was clipped by 4 bases and J by 2 bases; unmatched bases: 5. Germline-derived CDR1 and CDR2 are WNHNN and SYGVQD (reference sequence). Written as DNA, the CDR3 is TGCGCCAGCAGTGCGATAGCGGGGGATAACACCGGGGAGCTGTTTTTT. Amino acids: CASSAIAGDNTGELFF.

The chain is built from TRBV5-1 and TRBJ1-4; the D gene is possibly TRBD1 (5 bases). Germline CDR1 and CDR2: SGHRS and YFSETQ. The CDR3 runs to 14 residues. Between the trimmed V and J ends, which lost 4 bases and 5 bases, there was a span of 12 bases. CDR3 residues: CASSQSGQNEKLFF. CDR3 nucleotide sequence: TGCGCCAGCAGCCAATCAGGGCAGAATGAAAAACTGTTTTTT. Complete variable domain (other parts from reference TRBV5-1 and TRBJ1-4): KAGVTQTPRYLIKTRGQQVTLSCSPISGHRSVSWYQQTPGQGLQFLFEYFSETQRNKGNFPGRFSGRQFSNSRSEMNVSTLELGDSALYLCASSQSGQNEKLFFGSGTQLSVL.

The chain combines TRBV5-1 with TRBJ2-5, with a weak D call TRBD1 (5 bases). CDR1 SGHRS and CDR2 YFSETQ come from the germline V gene. The V and J ends lost 0 bases and 2 bases respectively, with 11 bases between them. This CDR3 is built from 15 residues. The CDR3, as DNA: TGCGCCAGCAGCTTGGGAACAGGTCCTCAAGAGACCCAGTACTTC. Its protein product is CASSLGTGPQETQYF.

V usage is TRBV24-1 and J usage is TRBJ1-2; D is perhaps TRBD1 (5 bases). There are 14 residues in the CDR3. Germline V gene lookup returns CDR1 KGHDR and CDR2 SFDVKD. The ends were cut back, 8 bases at V and 3 bases at J, with 15 bases in the middle. CDR3 sequence (DNA): TGTGCCACCACCCGGGGGGGGAGCGACTATGGCTACACCTTC. Its protein product is CATTRGGSDYGYTF.

The chain links TRBV5-1 to TRBJ2-1; the match to TRBD1 covers 10 bases. J lost 9 bases, V lost 4 bases, and 7 bases had no gene match. From germline, CDR1 is SGHRS and CDR2 YFSETQ. There are 14 residues in the CDR3. The CDR3 sequence is CASSGGTGVVEQFF. As DNA, the CDR3 is TGCGCCAGCAGCGGCGGGACAGGGGTTGTTGAGCAGTTCTTC.

This chain joins TRBV27 and TRBJ1-2; D might be TRBD1 (5 bases). Per the germline V gene, CDR1 is MNHEY and CDR2 is SMNVEV (reference sequence). Between the trimmed V and J ends, which lost 6 bases and 1 base, there was a span of 9 bases. This CDR3 is built from 13 residues. The CDR3 DNA reads TGTGCCAGCAGCCGGGGGTTTAACTATGGCTACACCTTC. Translated, it gives CASSRGFNYGYTF.

The chain links TRBV12-5 to TRBJ2-7; no clear D gene. Trimming removed 5 bases at V and 3 bases at J, with 11 bases between. The CDR3 is 13 residues long. The V gene's germline CDR1 is LGHNT and CDR2 FRNRAP. CDR3 sequence reads: CASGLYSLYEQYF. Here the CDR3 DNA reads TGTGCTAGTGGTCTGTATAGCCTCTACGAGCAGTACTTC. The full variable domain, in which reference TRBV12-5 and TRBJ2-7 provide the parts outside the CDR3, is DARVTQTPRHKVTEMGQEVTMRCQPILGHNTVFWYRQTMMQGLELLAYFRNRAPLDDSGMPKDRFSAEMPDATLATLKIQPSEPRDSAVYFCASGLYSLYEQYFGPGTRLTVT.

V usage is TRBV29-1 and J usage is TRBJ2-4, with a tentative D call TRBD2 (5 bases). This CDR3 region has 14 residues. Trimming stripped 6 bases from V and 1 base from J, with 13 bases between. The V gene's germline CDR1 is SQVTM and CDR2 ANQGSEA. This CDR3 reads CSVRTVGAKNIQYF. CDR3 coding DNA: TGCAGCGTCAGGACTGTGGGGGCCAAAAACATTCAGTACTTC.

The CDR3 region is CASSLLYTGGTGELFF. CDR3 in DNA: TGTGCCAGCAGCTTACTATACACAGGGGGCACCGGGGAGCTGTTTTTT. The gene calls are TRBV11-2 and TRBJ2-2, with 8 bases identical to TRBD1. Germline trimming cut 2 bases from V and 4 bases from J; bases unmatched to any gene: 6. This CDR3 is 16 amino acids long. Germline V gene lookup returns CDR1 SGHAT and CDR2 FQNNGV.

V and J are TRBV10-3 and TRBJ1-1; 7 bases map to TRBD1. CDR1 ENHRY and CDR2 SYGVKD come from the germline V gene. This CDR3 spans 13 amino acids. V was pared by 5 bases and J by 5 bases, with 5 bases of the junction left unmatched. CDR3 loop: CAISRTGGTEAFF. The DNA of the CDR3 is TGTGCCATCAGTAGGACAGGAGGTACTGAAGCTTTCTTT.

The chain uses TRBV4-2 and TRBJ1-2; TRBD1 matches at 9 bases. CDR1 and CDR2 from the germline V gene are LGHNA and YNFKEQ. CDR3 length: 17 residues. V lost 1 base, J lost 4 bases, and 10 bases stayed unmatched. CDR3: CASSQGAGTGFLYGYTF. CDR3 DNA sequence: TGTGCCAGCAGCCAAGGGGCCGGGACAGGGTTTCTCTATGGCTACACCTTC.

V is TRBV6-6 and J is TRBJ2-7; 11 nucleotides align to TRBD1. The J segment lost 2 bases and the V segment lost 6 bases, leaving 12 bases of the junction unmatched. CDR1 is MNHNY and CDR2 is SVGAGI in the germline V gene (reference sequence). The CDR3 runs to 17 residues. This CDR3 is CASSRGGRTGGAYEQYF. Written as DNA, the CDR3 is TGTGCCAGCAGCCGAGGGGGGAGGACAGGGGGCGCCTACGAGCAGTACTTC.

The chain is built from TRBV30 and TRBJ1-2; no definite D call. Trimming pared 3 bases from V and 8 bases from J, leaving 4 bases between. This CDR3 contains 9 residues. Germline V gene lookup returns CDR1 GTSNPN and CDR2 SVGIG (reference sequence). The CDR3 loop is CAWRGGYTF. CDR3 coding DNA: TGTGCCTGGAGGGGCGGCTACACCTTC.

The rearrangement links TRBV24-1 to TRBJ2-7, with D maybe TRBD1 (5 bases). CDR3 length: 13 residues. In germline, CDR1 is KGHDR, CDR2 SFDVKD. V shed 2 bases and J shed 3 bases, with 7 bases lying between them. The CDR3 nucleotides read TGTGCCACCAGTGATTCAGGGAACTACGAGCAGTACTTC. Protein sequence: CATSDSGNYEQYF.

The rearrangement links TRBV27 to TRBJ2-1, with D perhaps TRBD1 (6 bases). Per germline, CDR1 MNHEY and CDR2 SMNVEV (reference sequence). The CDR3 is 15 residues long. The V and J ends lost 3 bases and 5 bases respectively, with 14 bases between them. The CDR3 sequence: CASSFLGAKNNEQFF. In nucleotides, the CDR3 is TGTGCCAGCAGTTTCCTGGGGGCAAAGAACAATGAGCAGTTCTTC.

This rearrangement joins TRBV5-4 to TRBJ2-2, with TRBD2 matching over 7 bases. The CDR3 spans 16 residues. Germline loops: CDR1 SGHNT, CDR2 YYREEE (reference sequence). Trimming took 4 bases from V and 3 from J; bases not matched to a gene: 9. DNA for the CDR3: TGTGCCAGCAGCCACTTCAGCGGGGTGTACACCGGGGAGCTGTTTTTT. Protein product: CASSHFSGVYTGELFF.

The chain carries TRBV7-2 and TRBJ2-3, with a possible D match to TRBD2 (6 bases). V was cut by 3 bases and J by 4 bases, with 14 bases left in between. CDR3 length equals 15 residues. CDR1 SGHTA and CDR2 FQGNSA come from the germline V gene. CDR3 coding DNA: TGTGCCAGCAGCTTTTACTGGGACTCCGCAGATACGCAGTATTTT. Amino acid sequence: CASSFYWDSADTQYF.

The gene calls are TRBV2 and TRBJ1-5; TRBD1 agrees at 7 bases. The V and J ends lost 5 bases and 0 bases, in that order; junction bases with no gene match: 4. The CDR3 covers 15 residues. CDR1 is SNHLY, CDR2 FYNNEI, per germline. CDR3 sequence (DNA): TGTGCCAGCAGTACAGGGGCCGGTAGCAATCAGCCCCAGCATTTT. Amino acid sequence: CASSTGAGSNQPQHF.

This chain links TRBV3-1 (or the pseudogene TRBV3-2) with TRBJ2-5; TRBD1 might be the D (5 bases). Germline lookup yields CDR1 LGHDT and CDR2 YNNKEL (reference sequence). Trimming left V 1 base short and J 4 bases short, with 13 bases between. The length of the CDR3 is 15 residues. DNA for the CDR3: TGTGCCAGCAGCCAAGGGCCCCTCCAGGGAGAGACCCAGTACTTC. Protein: CASSQGPLQGETQYF.

This clone was picked up one time. The chain combines TRBV2 with TRBJ1-1; 8 nucleotides agree with TRBD1. The ends lost 6 bases at V and 3 bases at J; junction bases unmatched: 3. This CDR3 has 13 residues. Looked up from germline, CDR1 is SNHLY and CDR2 is FYNNEI. CDR3 sequence reads: CASRSTGDTEAFF. CDR3 nucleotide sequence: TGTGCCAGCAGATCGACAGGGGACACTGAAGCTTTCTTT.

This clone was observed once. The rearrangement uses TRBV5-4 and TRBJ2-3, with D uncertain. The CDR3 consists of 15 residues. Per the germline V gene, CDR1 is SGHNT and CDR2 is YYREEE (reference sequence). V was clipped by 0 bases and J by 1 base, with 9 bases between them. CDR3 bases: TGTGCCAGCAGCTTGGCAGATATCGGCACAGATACGCAGTATTTT. This encodes CASSLADIGTDTQYF.